This paragraph reports one T cell receptor (beta chain). The data originate from a study of blood T cell repertoires in COVID-19. Study summary: Acute-phase and convalescent COVID-19 samples originated in the United States, Italy and Spain. Sources were T cells, B-cell-depleted T cells, or PBMCs; the material itself was cDNA or gDNA.

How the authors handled the data: Reference gene primer amplification gave estimated nucleated cell counts. Method: immunoSEQ multiplex PCR; TCRdb's copy keeps in-frame clones and lacks some. V, J and clone size were drawn from that table, and D and trimming were deduced from the DNA. The data contain 90,000 to 130,000 clones, approximately 81% of them singletons. From germline, CDR1 is MNHEY and CDR2 SMNVEV (reference sequence). The CDR3 consists of 13 residues. After removal of 5 bases from V and 7 bases from J, the junction contained 6 bases not matched to a gene. The chain joins TRBV27 to TRBJ2-7; 9 nucleotides agree with TRBD1. Source material: peripheral blood. The sequence was collected from a man in his forties with acute or convalescent COVID-19. This CDR3 reads CASSPGQGGEQYF. The DNA of the CDR3 is TGTGCCAGCAGTCCGGGACAGGGAGGGGAGCAGTACTTC.